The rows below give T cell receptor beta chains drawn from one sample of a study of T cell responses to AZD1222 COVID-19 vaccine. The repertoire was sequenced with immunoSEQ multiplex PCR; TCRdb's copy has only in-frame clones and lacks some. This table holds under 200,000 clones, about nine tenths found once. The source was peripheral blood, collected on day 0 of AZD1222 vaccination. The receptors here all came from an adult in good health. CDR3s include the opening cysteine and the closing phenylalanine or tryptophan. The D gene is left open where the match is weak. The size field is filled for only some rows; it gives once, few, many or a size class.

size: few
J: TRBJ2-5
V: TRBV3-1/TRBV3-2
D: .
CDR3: CASSQDPGETQYF
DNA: TGTGCCAGCAGCCAAGATCCGGGAGAGACCCAGTACTTC

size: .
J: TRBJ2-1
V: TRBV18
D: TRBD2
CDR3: CASSPVFSGGAYNEQFF
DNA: TGTGCCAGCTCACCAGTCTTCTCCGGGGGGGCCTACAATGAGCAGTTCTTC

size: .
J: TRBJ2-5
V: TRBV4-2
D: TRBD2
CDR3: CASSQRRLAGGWETQYF
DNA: TGTGCCAGCAGCCAGAGGAGACTAGCGGGGGGCTGGGAGACCCAGTACTTC

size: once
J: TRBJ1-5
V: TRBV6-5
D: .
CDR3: CASSYPSGGGQPQHF
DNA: TGTGCCAGCAGTTACCCCTCCGGGGGCGGTCAGCCCCAGCATTTT

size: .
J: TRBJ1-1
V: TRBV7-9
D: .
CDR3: CASSSPWGVGTEAFF
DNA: TGTGCCAGCAGCTCGCCGTGGGGGGTCGGAACTGAAGCTTTCTTT

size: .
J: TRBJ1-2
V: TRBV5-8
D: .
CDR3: CASSLRSGQYYGYTF
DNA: TGTGCCAGCAGCCTCCGATCTGGGCAATACTATGGCTACACCTTC

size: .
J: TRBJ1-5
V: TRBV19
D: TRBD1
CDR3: CASKSDRGNQPQHF
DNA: TGTGCCAGTAAAAGTGACAGGGGCAATCAGCCCCAGCATTTT

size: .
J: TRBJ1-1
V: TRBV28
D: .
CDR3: CASSALRAHTEAFF
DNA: TGTGCCAGCAGTGCCTTGAGGGCTCACACTGAAGCTTTCTTT

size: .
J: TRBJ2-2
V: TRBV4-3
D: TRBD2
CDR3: CASSQELAGGPSGELFF
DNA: TGCGCCAGCAGCCAAGAACTTGCGGGGGGGCCTAGCGGGGAGCTGTTTTTT

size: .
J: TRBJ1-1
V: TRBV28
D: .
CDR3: CASSLWREAFF
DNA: TGTGCCAGCAGTTTATGGAGGGAAGCTTTCTTT

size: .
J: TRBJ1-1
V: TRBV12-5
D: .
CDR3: CASCRNYTEAFF
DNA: TGTGCTAGTTGCAGAAACTACACTGAAGCTTTCTTT

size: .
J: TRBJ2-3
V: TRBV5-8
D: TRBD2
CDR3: CASSLWRGGLTDTQYF
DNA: TGTGCCAGCAGCTTGTGGCGGGGGGGCCTCACAGATACGCAGTATTTT

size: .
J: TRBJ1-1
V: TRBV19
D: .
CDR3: CASKRDGGRRTEAFF
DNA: TGTGCCAGCAAAAGGGACGGGGGTCGTCGAACTGAAGCTTTCTTT

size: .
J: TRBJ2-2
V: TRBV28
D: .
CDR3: CASSLRYTGELFF
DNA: TGTGCCAGCAGTCTTAGGTACACCGGGGAGCTGTTTTTT

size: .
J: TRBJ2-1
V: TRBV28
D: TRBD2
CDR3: CASSIPGLAFEQFF
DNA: TGTGCCAGCAGTATCCCGGGACTAGCATTTGAGCAGTTCTTC

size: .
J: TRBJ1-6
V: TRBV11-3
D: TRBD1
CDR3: CASSLTGGGNSPLHF
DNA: TGTGCCAGCAGCCTCACAGGGGGGGGTAATTCACCCCTCCACTTT

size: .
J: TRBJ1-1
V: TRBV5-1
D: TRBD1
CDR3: CASSFTGVEDTEAFF
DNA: TGCGCCAGCAGCTTTACAGGGGTTGAGGACACTGAAGCTTTCTTT

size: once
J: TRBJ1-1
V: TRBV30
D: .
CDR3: CAWSGSYGVNTEAFF
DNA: TGTGCCTGGAGTGGTTCATACGGAGTGAATACTGAAGCTTTCTTT

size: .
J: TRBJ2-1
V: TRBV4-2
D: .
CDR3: CASSLYNEQFF
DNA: TGTGCCAGCAGCCTTTACAATGAGCAGTTCTTC

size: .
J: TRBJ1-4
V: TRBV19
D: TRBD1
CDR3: CASSNAGTDNEKLFF
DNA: TGTGCCAGTAGTAATGCCGGGACAGATAATGAAAAACTGTTTTTT

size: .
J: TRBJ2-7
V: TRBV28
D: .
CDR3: CASLTEVPYEQYF
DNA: TGTGCCAGCTTGACGGAGGTCCCCTACGAGCAGTACTTC

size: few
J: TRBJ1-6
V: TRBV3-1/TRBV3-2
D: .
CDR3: CASSHYDSPLHF
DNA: TGTGCCAGCAGCCACTATGATTCACCCCTCCACTTT

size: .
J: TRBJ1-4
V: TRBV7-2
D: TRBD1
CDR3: CASSLDRGSNEKLFF
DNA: TGTGCCAGCAGCCTAGACAGGGGTTCTAATGAAAAACTGTTTTTT

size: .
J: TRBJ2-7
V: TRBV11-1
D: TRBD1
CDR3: CASSHRDRAYEQYF
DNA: TGTGCCAGCAGCCACCGGGACAGGGCGTACGAGCAGTACTTC

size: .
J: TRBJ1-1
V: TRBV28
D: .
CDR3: CASSSSPPRAFF
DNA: TGTGCCAGCAGCTCTAGCCCTCCGAGAGCTTTCTTT

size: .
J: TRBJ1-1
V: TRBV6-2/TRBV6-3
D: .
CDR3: CASSYYVLQGGAEAFF
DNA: TGTGCCAGCAGTTACTACGTATTGCAGGGAGGAGCTGAAGCTTTCTTT

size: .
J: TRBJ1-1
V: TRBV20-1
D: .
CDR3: CSASDIARGGNTEAFF
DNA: TGCAGTGCTAGTGACATCGCACGAGGGGGGAACACTGAAGCTTTCTTT

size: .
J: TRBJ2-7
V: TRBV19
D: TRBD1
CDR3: CASSKGRQGDFYEQYF
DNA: TGTGCCAGTAGTAAGGGGAGACAGGGGGACTTCTACGAGCAGTACTTC

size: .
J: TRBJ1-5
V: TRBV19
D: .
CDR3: CASRGTVSNQPQHF
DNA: TGTGCCAGTAGGGGGACGGTTAGCAATCAGCCCCAGCATTTT

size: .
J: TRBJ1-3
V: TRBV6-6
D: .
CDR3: CASSPDGGRSGNTIYF
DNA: TGTGCCAGCAGTCCTGACGGCGGGCGGTCTGGAAACACCATATATTTT

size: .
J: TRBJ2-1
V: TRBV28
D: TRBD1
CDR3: CASSQGGASYNEQFF
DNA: TGTGCCAGCAGCCAAGGGGGCGCCTCCTACAATGAGCAGTTCTTC

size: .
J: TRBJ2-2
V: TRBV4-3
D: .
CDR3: CASSHVVGELFF
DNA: TGCGCCAGCAGCCACGTGGTCGGGGAGCTGTTTTTT

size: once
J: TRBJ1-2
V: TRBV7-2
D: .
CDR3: CASSPPGQPYGYTF
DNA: TGTGCCAGCAGCCCGCCGGGACAACCCTATGGCTACACCTTC

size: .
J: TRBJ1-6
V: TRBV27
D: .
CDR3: CASSFIARDYNSPLHF
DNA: TGTGCCAGCAGTTTTATCGCCCGGGACTATAATTCACCCCTCCACTTT

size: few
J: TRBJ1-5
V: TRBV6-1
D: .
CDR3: CASSELVEQPQHF
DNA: TGTGCCAGCAGTGAGTTGGTAGAACAGCCCCAGCATTTT

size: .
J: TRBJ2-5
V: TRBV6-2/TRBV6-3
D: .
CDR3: CASSYTAAQETQYF
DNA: TGTGCCAGCAGTTACACGGCCGCTCAAGAGACCCAGTACTTC

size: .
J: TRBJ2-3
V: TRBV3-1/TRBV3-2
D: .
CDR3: CASIGESRVTQYF
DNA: TGTGCCAGCATTGGGGAATCGCGGGTTACGCAGTATTTT

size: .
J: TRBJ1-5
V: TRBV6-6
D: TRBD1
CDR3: CASRSGQGASNQPQHF
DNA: TGTGCCAGCAGGAGCGGTCAGGGGGCGAGCAATCAGCCCCAGCATTTT

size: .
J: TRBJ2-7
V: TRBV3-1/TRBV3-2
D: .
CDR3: CASSQAYFWTNSYEQYF
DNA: TGTGCCAGCAGCCAAGCTTATTTTTGGACAAATTCCTACGAGCAGTACTTC

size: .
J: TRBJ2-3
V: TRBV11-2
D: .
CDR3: CASSSYRVDTQYF
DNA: TGTGCCAGCAGTTCATACCGGGTAGATACGCAGTATTTT

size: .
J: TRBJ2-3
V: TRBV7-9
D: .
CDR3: CASSYRSGTTDTQYF
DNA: TGTGCCAGCAGCTATCGATCGGGGACCACAGATACGCAGTATTTT

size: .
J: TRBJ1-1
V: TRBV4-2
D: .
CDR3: CASSQGSGGRVEAEAFF
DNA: TGTGCCAGCAGCCAAGGATCAGGAGGCCGGGTGGAGGCTGAAGCTTTCTTT

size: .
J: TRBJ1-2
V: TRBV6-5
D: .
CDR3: CASSYEAGSYGYTF
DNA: TGTGCCAGCAGTTACGAGGCAGGGTCCTATGGCTACACCTTC

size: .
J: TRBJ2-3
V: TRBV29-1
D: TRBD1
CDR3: CSVGGGTGGSTDTQYF
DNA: TGCAGCGTTGGGGGTGGGACAGGGGGATCCACAGATACGCAGTATTTT

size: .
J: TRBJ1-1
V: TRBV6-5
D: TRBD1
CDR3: CASRQGVTEAFF
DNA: TGTGCCAGCAGGCAGGGGGTCACTGAAGCTTTCTTT

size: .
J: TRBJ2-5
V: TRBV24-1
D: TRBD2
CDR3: CATSEYASGTQYF
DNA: TGTGCCACCAGTGAATACGCTAGCGGGACCCAGTACTTC

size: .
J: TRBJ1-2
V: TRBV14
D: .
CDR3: CASSWTDYGYTF
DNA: TGTGCCAGCAGTTGGACAGACTATGGCTACACCTTC

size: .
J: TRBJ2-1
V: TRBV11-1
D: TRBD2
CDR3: CASSRRLAGDYNEQFF
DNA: TGTGCCAGCAGCCGTCGACTAGCGGGGGATTACAATGAGCAGTTCTTC

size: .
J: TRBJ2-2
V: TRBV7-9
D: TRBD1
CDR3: CASSLTGTGGLTGELFF
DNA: TGTGCCAGCAGCTTGACCGGGACAGGGGGCCTCACCGGGGAGCTGTTTTTT

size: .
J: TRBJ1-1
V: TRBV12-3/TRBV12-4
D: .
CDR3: CASSSGLTEAFF
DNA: TGTGCCAGCAGTTCAGGACTCACTGAAGCTTTCTTT

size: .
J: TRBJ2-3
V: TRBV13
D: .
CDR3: CASSPPGSTDTQYF
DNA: TGTGCCAGCAGCCCTCCAGGTAGCACAGATACGCAGTATTTT

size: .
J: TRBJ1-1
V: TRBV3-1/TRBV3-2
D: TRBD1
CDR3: CASSRGNTGGFGTEAFF
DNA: TGTGCCAGCAGCCGAGGAAACACAGGGGGTTTTGGCACTGAAGCTTTCTTT

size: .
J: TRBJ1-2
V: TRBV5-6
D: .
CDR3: CASSGLQGVNYGYTF
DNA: TGTGCCAGCAGCGGCCTTCAAGGGGTTAACTATGGCTACACCTTC